The clone carrying this T cell receptor (beta chain) appeared once. What it recognizes is unknown. They built TCR cDNA with 5'RACE template switching, a step that put in a universal primer site and UMIs. TCRdb reprocessed the 5' RACE reads via MiXCR and lists one record per CDR3 protein. Among 200,000 to 300,000 distinct CDR3 sequences, 6.5% to 8.5% were seen once, and the ten largest hold approximately 0.87%. Germline CDR1 and CDR2: SGHNT and YYREEE (reference sequence). V was pared by 4 bases and J by 0 bases, with 14 bases between. The length of the CDR3 is 16 residues. The entry originates in a study of T cells after yellow fever vaccination. As for the study in general: Each low-cell-number fraction was prepared by means of SMART-Seq v4 Ultra Low Input. Study findings and constraints: Among all clonotypes, a small share was observed in both CD4 and CD8 compartments. Booster samples showed a return of most primary-vaccination clones (roughly 96% CD4, 88% CD8).

The origin of this receptor is a man under 40 who received the YFV17D yellow fever vaccine. The gene calls are TRBV5-4 and TRBJ2-1; possible D gene TRBD2, 5 bases. The sequenced sample was CD4+ T cells sorted from PBMCs, obtained 15 days after the yellow fever booster vaccination. CDR3 DNA sequence: TGTGCCAGCAGCCCGGGGAAACTAAGCTCCTACAATGAGCAGTTCTTC. Its translation: CASSPGKLSSYNEQFF.